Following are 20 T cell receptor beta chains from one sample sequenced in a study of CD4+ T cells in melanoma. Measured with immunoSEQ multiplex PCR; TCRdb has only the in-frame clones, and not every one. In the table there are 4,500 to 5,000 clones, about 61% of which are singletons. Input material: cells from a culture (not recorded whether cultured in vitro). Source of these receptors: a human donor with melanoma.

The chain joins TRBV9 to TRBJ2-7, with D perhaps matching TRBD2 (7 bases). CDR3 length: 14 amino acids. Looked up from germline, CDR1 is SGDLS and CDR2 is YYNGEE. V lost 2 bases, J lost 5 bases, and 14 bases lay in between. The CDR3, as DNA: TGTGCCAGCAGCGTGGGAGGGGGGTTCGACGAGCAGTACTTC. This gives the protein CASSVGGGFDEQYF.

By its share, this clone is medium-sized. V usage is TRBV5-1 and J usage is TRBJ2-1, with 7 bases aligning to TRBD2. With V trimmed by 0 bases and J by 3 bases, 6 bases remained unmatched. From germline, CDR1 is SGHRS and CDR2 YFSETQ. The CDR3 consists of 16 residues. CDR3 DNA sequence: TGCGCCAGCAGCTTGGACGGGGGGACCAACTACAATGAGCAGTTCTTC. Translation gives CASSLDGGTNYNEQFF.

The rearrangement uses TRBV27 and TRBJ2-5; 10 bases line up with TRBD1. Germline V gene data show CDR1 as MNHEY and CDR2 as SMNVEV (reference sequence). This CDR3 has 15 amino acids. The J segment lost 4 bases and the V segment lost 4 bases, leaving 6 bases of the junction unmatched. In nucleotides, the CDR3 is TGTGCCAGCAGTTCCCGGGACAGGGGTGGAGAGACCCAGTACTTC. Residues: CASSSRDRGGETQYF.

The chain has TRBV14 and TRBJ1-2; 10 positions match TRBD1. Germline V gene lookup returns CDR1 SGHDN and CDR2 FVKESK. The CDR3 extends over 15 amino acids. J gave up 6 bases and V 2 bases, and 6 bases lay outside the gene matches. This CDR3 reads CASSQRQGALDGYTF. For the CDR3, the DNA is TGTGCCAGCAGCCAAAGACAGGGGGCTCTGGATGGCTACACCTTC.

CDR3 nucleotides: TGTGCCAGCAGCCGAGGGACAGGGAATGGCTACACCTTC. Its translation is CASSRGTGNGYTF. J is TRBJ1-2 and V is TRBV28, with 9 positions matching TRBD1. Germline CDR1 MDHEN, CDR2 SYDVKM. Trimming at V came to 6 bases and at J to 6 bases, leaving 5 bases not matched to a gene. The CDR3 is made up of 13 amino acids.

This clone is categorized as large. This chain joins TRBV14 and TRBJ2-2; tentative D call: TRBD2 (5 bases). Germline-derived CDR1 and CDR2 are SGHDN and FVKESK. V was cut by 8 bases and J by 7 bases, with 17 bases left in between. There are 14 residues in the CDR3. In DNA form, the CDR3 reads TGTGCCAGCTGGGGATCCGGAAGCGGCGGGGAGCTGTTTTTT. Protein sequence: CASWGSGSGGELFF. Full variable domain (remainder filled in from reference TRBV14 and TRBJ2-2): EAGVTQFPSHSVIEKGQTVTLRCDPISGHDNLYWYRRVMGKEIKFLLHFVKESKQDESGMPNNRFLAERTGGTYSTLKVQPAELEDSGVYFCASWGSGSGGELFFGEGSRLTVL.

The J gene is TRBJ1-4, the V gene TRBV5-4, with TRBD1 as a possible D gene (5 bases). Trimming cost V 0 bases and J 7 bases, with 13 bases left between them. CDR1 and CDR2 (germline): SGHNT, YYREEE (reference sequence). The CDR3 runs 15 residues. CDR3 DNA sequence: TGTGCCAGCAGCTTGGAAAGGGGTCAGGGTGAAAAACTGTTTTTT. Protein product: CASSLERGQGEKLFF.

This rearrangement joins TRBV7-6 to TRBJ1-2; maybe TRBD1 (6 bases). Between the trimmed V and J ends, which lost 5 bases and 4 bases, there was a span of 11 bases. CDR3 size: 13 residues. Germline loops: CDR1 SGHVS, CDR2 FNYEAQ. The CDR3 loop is CASSQGQSYGYTF. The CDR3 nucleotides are TGTGCCAGCAGCCAAGGACAGTCCTATGGCTACACCTTC.

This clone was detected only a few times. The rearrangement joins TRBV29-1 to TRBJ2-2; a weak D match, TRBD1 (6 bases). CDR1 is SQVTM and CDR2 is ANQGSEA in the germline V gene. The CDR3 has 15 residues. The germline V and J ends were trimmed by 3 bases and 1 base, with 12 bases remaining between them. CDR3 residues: CSVDQGPMNTGELFF. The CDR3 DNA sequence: TGCAGCGTTGATCAGGGGCCGATGAACACCGGGGAGCTGTTTTTT.

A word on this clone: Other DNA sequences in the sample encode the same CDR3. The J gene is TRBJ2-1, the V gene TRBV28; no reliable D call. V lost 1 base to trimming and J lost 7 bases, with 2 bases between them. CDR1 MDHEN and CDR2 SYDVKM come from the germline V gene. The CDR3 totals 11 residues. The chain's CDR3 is CASSLSNEQFF. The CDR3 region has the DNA TGTGCCAGCAGTTTATCGAATGAGCAGTTCTTC.

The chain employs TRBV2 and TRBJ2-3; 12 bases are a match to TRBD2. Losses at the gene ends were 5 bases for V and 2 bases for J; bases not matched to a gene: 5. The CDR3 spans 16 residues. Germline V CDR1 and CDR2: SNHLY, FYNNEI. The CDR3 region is CASSPGLAGYTDTQYF. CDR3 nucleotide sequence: TGTGCCAGCAGTCCAGGACTAGCGGGGTACACAGATACGCAGTATTTT. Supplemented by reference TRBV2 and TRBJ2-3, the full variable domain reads EPEVTQTPSHQVTQMGQEVILRCVPISNHLYFYWYRQILGQKVEFLVSFYNNEISEKSEIFDDQFSVERPDGSNFTLKIRSTKLEDSAMYFCASSPGLAGYTDTQYFGPGTRLTVL.

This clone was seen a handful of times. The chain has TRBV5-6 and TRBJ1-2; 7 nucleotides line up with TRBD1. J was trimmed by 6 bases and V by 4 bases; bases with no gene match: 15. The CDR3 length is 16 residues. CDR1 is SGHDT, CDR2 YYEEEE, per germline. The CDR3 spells CASSPGTVEARDGYTF. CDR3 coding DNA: TGTGCCAGCAGCCCGGGGACAGTTGAGGCCCGGGATGGCTACACCTTC.

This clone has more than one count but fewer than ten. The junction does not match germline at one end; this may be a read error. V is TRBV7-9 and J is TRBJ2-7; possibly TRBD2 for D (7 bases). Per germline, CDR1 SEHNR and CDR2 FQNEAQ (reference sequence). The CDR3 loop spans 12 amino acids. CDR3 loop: CASSLAGGAENF. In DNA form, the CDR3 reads TGTGCCAGCAGCTTAGCGGGGGGGGCCGAGAACTTC.

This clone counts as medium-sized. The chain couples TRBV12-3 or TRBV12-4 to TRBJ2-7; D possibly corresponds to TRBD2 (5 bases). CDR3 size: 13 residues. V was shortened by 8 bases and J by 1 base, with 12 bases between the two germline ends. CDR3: CASRRGQSYEQYF. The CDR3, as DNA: TGTGCCAGCCGCAGAGGGCAATCCTACGAGCAGTACTTC.

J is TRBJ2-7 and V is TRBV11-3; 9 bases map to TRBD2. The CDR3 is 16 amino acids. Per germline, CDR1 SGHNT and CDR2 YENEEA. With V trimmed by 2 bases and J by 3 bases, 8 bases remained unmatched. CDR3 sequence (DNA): TGTGCCAGCAGCTTAAGTGGAGCTAGCGGGGTCTACGAGCAGTACTTC. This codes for CASSLSGASGVYEQYF.

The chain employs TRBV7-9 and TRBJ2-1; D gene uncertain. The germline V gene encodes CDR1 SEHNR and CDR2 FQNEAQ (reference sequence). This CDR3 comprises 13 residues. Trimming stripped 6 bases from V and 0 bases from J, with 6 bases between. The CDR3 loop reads CASRAASYNEQFF. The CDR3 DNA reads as TGTGCCAGCAGGGCGGCCTCCTACAATGAGCAGTTCTTC.

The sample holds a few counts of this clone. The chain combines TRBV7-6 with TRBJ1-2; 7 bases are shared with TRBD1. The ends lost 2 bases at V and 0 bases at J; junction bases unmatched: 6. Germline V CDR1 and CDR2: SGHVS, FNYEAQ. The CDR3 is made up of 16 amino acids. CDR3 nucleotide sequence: TGTGCCAGCAGCTTAACTAACAGGGGAGCTAACTATGGCTACACCTTC. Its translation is CASSLTNRGANYGYTF.

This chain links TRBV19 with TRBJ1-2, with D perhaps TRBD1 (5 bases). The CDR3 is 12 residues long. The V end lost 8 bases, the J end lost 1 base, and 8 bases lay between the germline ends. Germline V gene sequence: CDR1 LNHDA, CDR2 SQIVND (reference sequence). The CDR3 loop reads CASQGGNYGYTF. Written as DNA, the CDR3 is TGTGCCAGTCAGGGCGGTAACTATGGCTACACCTTC.

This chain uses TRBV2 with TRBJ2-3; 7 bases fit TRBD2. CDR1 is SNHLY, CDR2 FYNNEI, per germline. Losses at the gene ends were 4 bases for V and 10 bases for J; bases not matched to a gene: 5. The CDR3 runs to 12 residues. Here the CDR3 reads CASSANGGSQYF. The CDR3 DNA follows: TGTGCCAGCAGTGCGAACGGGGGGTCGCAGTATTTT.

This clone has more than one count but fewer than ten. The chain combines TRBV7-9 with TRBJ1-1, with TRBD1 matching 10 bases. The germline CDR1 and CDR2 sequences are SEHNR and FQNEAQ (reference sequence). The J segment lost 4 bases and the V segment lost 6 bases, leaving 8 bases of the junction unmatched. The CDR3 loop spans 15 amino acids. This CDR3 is CASRSDRGQGTEAFF. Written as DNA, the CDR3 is TGTGCCAGCAGATCCGACAGGGGGCAGGGCACTGAAGCTTTCTTT.